The entry that follows covers one TCR beta chain sequence. This entry belongs to a study of glioma-infiltrating T cells after dendritic cell vaccination. Profiling relied on immunoSEQ multiplex PCR, and the TCRdb table lists in-frame clones only, not all of them. The sample comprises 85,000 to 100,000 clones, around 80% of which are singletons, and 5.4% rests with the top ten. Time point denoted: after dendritic cell vaccination, including at tumor progression/relapse. This sequence was found in a human donor with glioblastoma. Source: blood, taken after dendritic cell vaccination.

The CDR3 bases are TGTGCCAGCCGATCTCGAGCGGGGGGGGAGTTCTTC. This translates into CASRSRAGGEFF. The chain uses TRBV11-1 and TRBJ2-1; 10 bases map to TRBD2. CDR3 length equals 12 residues. CDR1 and CDR2 from the germline V gene are SGHAT and FQDESV (reference sequence). J lost 14 bases, V lost 8 bases, and 9 bases had no gene match.